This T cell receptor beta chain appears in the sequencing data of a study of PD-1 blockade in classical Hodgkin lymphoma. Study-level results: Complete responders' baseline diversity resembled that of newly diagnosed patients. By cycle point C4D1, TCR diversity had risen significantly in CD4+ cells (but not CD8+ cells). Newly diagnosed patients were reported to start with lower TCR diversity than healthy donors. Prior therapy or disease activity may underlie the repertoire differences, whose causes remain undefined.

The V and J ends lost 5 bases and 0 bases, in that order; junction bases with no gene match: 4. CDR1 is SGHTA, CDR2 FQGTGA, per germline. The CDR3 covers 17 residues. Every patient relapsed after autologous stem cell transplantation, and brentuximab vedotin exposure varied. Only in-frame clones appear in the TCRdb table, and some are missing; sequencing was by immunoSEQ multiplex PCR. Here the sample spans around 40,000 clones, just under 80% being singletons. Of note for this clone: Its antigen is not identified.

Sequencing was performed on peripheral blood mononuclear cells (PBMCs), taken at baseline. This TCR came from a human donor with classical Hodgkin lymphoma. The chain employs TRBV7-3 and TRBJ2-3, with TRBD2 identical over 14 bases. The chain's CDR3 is CASSDGTSGRSTDTQYF. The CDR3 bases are TGTGCCAGCAGCGATGGGACTAGCGGGAGAAGCACAGATACGCAGTATTTT.